There are many counts of the clone carrying this T cell receptor (beta chain). The CDR3 is 10 residues long. Trimming stripped 0 bases from V and 7 bases from J, with 4 bases between. Germline CDR1 DFQATT, CDR2 SNEGSKA (reference sequence). The sample is drawn from a study of T-cell reconstitution after alpha-beta-depleted transplantation in children. Unique molecular identifiers were incorporated when the TCRbeta library was constructed. MiXCR, applied by TCRdb to the PCR reads, yields one record per CDR3 protein. The profile shows 490,000 or so distinct CDR3 sequences, more than 9% of them singletons.

The V and J genes are TRBV20-1 and TRBJ2-7; no definite D call. The material was PBMCs, obtained before TCRalphabeta/CD19-depleted stem cell transplant. This clonotype was obtained from a child aged 2-9 years with inherited bone marrow failure, due to receive a stem cell transplant. The CDR3 nucleotides are TGCAGTGCTAGAGATTTGGAGCAGTACTTC. Translated: CSARDLEQYF.